This T cell receptor (beta chain) emerged from a study of shared clonotypes between healthy human individuals. Findings and limits, study-wide: Depth was large, yet rarefaction showed that sorted-subset sequencing was incomplete.

Libraries were prepared by immunoSEQ multiplex PCR; TCRdb keeps only in-frame clonotypes and omits some of them. The table lists about 1.5 million clones, around 98% of them singletons. Comment on this clone: The antigen is undetermined.

The CDR3 loop spans 15 amino acids. The V gene lost 3 bases and the J gene lost 1 base, with 9 bases spanning the gap. Germline V gene sequence: CDR1 KGHSH, CDR2 LQKENI. The receptor comes from a man aged 25-45 years in good health. Sequenced: naive CD4+ T cells sorted from blood. Noted subset: CD45RA+ positively selected. This sequence joins TRBV18 and TRBJ1-4; the D gene is possibly TRBD1 (6 bases). The CDR3 DNA follows: TGTGCCAGCTCACCGGTAGGGGGAACTAATGAAAAACTGTTTTTT. Protein product: CASSPVGGTNEKLFF.